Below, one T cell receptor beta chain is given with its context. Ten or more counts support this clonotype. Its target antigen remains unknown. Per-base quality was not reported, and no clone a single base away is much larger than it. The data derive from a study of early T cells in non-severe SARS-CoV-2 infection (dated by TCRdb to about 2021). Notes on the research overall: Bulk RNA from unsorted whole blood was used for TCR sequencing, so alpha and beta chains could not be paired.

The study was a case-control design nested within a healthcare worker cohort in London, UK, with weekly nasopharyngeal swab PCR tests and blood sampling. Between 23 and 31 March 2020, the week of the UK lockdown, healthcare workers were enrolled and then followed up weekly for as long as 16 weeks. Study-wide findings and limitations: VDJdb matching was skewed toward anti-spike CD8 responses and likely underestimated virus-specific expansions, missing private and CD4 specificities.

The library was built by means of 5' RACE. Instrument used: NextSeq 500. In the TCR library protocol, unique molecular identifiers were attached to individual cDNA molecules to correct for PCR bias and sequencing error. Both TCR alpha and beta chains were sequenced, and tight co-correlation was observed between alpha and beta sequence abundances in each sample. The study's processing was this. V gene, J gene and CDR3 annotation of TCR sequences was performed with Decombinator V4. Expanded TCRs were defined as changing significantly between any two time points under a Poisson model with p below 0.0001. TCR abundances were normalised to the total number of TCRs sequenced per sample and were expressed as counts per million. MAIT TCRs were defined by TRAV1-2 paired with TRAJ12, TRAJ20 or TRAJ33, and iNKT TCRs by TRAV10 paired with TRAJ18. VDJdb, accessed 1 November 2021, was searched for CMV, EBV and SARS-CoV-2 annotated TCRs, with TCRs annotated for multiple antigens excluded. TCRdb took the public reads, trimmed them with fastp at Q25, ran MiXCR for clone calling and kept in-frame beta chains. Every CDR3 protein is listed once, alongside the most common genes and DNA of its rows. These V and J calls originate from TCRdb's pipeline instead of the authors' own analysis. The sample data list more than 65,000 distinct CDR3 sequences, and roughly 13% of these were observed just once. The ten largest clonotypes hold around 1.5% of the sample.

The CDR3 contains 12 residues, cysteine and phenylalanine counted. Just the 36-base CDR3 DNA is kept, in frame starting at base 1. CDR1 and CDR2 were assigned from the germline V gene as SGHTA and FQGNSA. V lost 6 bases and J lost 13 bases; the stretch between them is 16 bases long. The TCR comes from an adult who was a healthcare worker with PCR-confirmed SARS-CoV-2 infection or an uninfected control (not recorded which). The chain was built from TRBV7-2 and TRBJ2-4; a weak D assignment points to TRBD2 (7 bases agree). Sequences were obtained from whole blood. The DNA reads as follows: TGTGCCAGCAGTTCCGGGGGGCCCCTCCAGTACTTC. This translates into CASSSGGPLQYF.